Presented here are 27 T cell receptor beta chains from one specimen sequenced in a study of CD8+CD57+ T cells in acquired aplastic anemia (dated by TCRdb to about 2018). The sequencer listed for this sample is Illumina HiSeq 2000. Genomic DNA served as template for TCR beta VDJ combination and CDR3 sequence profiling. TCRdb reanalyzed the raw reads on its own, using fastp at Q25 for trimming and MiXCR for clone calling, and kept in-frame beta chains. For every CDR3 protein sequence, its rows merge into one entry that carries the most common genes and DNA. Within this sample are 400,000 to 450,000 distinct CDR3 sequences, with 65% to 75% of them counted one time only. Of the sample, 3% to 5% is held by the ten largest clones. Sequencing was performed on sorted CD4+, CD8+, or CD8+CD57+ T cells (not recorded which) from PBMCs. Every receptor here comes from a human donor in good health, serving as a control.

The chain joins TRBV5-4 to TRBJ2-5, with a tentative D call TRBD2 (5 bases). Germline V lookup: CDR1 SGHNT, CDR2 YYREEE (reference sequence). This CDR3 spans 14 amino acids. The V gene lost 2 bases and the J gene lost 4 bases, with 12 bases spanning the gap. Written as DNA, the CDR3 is TGTGCCAGCAGCTTACCCCTAAGCGGAGAGACCCAGTACTTC. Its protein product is CASSLPLSGETQYF.

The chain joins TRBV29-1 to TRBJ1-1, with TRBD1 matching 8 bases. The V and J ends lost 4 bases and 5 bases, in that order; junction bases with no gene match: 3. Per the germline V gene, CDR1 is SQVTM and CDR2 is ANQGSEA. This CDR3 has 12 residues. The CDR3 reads CSVGQGRTEAFF. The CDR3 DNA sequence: TGCAGCGTTGGACAGGGGAGGACTGAAGCTTTCTTT.

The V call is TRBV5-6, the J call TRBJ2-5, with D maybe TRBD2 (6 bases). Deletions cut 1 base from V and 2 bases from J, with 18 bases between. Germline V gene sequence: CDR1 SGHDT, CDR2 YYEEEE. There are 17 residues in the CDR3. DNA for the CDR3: TGTGCCAGCAGCTTGCACACGAGTAGCGGACCTCAAGAGACCCAGTACTTC. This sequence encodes CASSLHTSSGPQETQYF.

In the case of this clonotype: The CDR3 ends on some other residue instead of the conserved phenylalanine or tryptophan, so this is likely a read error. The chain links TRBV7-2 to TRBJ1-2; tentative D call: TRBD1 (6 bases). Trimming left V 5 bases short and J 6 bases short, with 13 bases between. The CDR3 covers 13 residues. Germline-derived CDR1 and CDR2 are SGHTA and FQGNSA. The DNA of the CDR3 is TGTGCCAGCAGCGTACAGGGAGGAAATGGCTACACCCTC. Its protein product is CASSVQGGNGYTL.

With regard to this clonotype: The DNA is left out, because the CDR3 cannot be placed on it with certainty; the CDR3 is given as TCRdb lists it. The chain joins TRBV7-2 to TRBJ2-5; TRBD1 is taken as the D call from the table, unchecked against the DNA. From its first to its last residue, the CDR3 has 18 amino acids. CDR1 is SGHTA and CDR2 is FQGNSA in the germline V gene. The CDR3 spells CASSSFPGYEQYFETQYF.

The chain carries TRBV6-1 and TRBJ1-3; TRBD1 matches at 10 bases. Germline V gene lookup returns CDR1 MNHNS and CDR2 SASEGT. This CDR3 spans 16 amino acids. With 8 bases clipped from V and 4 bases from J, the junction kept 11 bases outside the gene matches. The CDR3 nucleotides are TGTGCCAGCCTTGCGCCCGGGACAGGGGAGGGAAACACCATATATTTT. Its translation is CASLAPGTGEGNTIYF.

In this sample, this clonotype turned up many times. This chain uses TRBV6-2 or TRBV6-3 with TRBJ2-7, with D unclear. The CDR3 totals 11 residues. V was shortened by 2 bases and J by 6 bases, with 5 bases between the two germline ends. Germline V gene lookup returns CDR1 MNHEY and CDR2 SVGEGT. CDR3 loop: CASSYPSEQYF. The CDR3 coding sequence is TGTGCCAGCAGTTACCCCTCCGAGCAGTACTTC.

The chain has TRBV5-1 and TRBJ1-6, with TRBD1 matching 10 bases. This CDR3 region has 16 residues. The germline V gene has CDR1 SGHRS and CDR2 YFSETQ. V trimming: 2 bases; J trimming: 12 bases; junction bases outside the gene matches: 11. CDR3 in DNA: TGCGCCAGCAGCTTACTACCGGGACAGGGGACAATACCCCTCCACTTT. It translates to CASSLLPGQGTIPLHF.

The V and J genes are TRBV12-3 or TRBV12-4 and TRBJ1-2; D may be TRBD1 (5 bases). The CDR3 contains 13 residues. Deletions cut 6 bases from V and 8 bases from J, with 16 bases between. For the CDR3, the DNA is TGTGCCAGCAGCTTTGGGCAGGGAGAGGGCTACACCTTC. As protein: CASSFGQGEGYTF.

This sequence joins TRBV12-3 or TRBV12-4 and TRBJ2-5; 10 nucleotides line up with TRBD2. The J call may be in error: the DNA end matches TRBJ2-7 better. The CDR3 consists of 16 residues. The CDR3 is CASGSIIAGGLYEQYF. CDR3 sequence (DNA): TGTGCCAGCGGTTCCATAATAGCGGGGGGACTGTACGAGCAGTACTTC.

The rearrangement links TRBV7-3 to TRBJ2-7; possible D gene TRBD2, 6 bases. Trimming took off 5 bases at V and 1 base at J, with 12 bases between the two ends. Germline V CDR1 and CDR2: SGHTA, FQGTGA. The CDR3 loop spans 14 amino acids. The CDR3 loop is CASSVHGTSYEQYF. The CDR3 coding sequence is TGTGCCAGCAGCGTCCATGGGACTTCCTACGAGCAGTACTTC.

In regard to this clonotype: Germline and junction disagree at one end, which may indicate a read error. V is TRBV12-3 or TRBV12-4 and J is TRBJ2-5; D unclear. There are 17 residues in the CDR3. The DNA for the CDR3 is TGTGCCACCAGTTGCTTGCAGCCTAGTGTGGGGCAAGAGACCCAGTACTTC. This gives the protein CATSCLQPSVGQETQYF.

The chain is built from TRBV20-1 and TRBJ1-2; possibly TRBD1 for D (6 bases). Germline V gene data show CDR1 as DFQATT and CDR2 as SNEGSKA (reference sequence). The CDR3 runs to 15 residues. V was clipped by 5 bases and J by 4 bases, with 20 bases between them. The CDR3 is CSAFQTGGTVYGYTF. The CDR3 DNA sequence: TGCAGTGCTTTCCAGACAGGCGGCACAGTCTATGGCTACACCTTC.

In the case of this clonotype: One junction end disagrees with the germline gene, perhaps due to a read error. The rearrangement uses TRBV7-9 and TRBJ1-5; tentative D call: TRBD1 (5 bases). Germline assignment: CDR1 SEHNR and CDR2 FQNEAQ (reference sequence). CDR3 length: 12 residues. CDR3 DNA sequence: TGTGCCAGCAGCGTACGCTCAAGGACAACGGATTTT. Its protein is CASSVRSRTTDF.

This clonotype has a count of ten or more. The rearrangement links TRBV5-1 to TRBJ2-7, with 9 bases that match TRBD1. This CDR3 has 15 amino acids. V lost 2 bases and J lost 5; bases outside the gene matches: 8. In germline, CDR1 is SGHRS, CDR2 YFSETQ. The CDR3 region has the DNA TGCGCCAGCAGCTTTCCGGGACAGGGAGTCAACGAGCAGTACTTC. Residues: CASSFPGQGVNEQYF.

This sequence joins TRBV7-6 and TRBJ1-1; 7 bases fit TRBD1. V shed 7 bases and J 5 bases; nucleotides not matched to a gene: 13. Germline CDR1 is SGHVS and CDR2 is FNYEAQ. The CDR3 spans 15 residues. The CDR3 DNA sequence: TGTGCCAGCACCAAGACGAGAGGGGGCAATACTGAAGCTTTCTTT. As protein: CASTKTRGGNTEAFF.

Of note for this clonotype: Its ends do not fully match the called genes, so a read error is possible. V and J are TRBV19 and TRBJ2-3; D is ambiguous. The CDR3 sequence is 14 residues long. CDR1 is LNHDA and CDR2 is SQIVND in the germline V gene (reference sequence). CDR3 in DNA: TGTGCCAGCAGTACCTGTGGTGGCACAGATACGCAGTCTTTT. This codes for CASSTCGGTDTQSF.

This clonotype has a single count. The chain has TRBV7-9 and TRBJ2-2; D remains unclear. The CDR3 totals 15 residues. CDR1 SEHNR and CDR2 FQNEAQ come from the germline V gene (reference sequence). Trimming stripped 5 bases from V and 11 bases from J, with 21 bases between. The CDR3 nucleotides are TGTGCCAGCAGCCTGCCGGGTCGGATCTCCTACGAGCTGTTTTTT. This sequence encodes CASSLPGRISYELFF.

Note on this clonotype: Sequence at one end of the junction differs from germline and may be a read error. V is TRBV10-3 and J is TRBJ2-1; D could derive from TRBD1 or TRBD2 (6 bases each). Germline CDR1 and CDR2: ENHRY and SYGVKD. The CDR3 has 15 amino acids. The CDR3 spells CASSGGRAGWSEQLF. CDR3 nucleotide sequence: TGTGCCAGCAGTGGGGGGCGAGCTGGCTGGAGTGAGCAGCTCTTC.

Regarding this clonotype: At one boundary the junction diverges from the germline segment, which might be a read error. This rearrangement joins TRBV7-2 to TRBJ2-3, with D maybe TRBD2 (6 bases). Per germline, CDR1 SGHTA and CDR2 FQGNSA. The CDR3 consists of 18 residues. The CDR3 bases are TGCGCCAGCAGCCAAGGCCGGGTGGGCGGGGCGCAGTCAGATACGCAGTATTTT. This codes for CASSQGRVGGAQSDTQYF.

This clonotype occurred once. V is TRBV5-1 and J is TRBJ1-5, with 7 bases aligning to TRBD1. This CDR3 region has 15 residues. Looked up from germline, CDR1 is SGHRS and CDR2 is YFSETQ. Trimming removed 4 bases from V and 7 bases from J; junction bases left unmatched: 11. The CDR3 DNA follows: TGCGCCAGCAGCGGAACAGGGGTGGGGACCCAGCCCCAGCATTTT. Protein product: CASSGTGVGTQPQHF.

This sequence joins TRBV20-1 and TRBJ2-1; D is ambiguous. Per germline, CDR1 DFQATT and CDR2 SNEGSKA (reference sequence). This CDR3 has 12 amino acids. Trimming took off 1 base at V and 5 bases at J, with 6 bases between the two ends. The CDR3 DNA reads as TGCAGTGCTAGAGGCAGACACAATGAGCAGTTCTTC. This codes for CSARGRHNEQFF.

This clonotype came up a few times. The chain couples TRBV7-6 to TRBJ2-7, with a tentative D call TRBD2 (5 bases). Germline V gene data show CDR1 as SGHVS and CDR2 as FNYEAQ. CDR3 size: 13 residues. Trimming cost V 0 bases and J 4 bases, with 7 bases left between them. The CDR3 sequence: CASSLATGYEQYF. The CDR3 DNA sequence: TGTGCCAGCAGCTTAGCGACGGGATACGAGCAGTACTTC. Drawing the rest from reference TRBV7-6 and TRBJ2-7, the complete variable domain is GAGVSQSPRYKVTKRGQDVALRCDPISGHVSLYWYRQALGQGPEFLTYFNYEAQQDKSGLPNDRFSAERPEGSISTLTIQRTEQRDSAMYRCASSLATGYEQYFGPGTRLTVT.

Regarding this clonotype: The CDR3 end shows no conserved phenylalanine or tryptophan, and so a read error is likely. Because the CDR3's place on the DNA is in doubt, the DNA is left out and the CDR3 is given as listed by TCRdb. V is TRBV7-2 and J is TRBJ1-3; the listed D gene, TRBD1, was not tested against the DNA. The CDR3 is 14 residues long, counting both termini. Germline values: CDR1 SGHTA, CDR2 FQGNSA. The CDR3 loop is CASREQGNTEAFFV.

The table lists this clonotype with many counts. CDR3 amino acids: CASSLELPGELFF. The CDR3, as DNA: TGTGCCAGCAGCTTGGAGTTGCCCGGGGAGCTGTTTTTT. This sequence joins TRBV11-1 and TRBJ2-2; D is ambiguous. This CDR3 comprises 13 residues. Germline assignment: CDR1 SGHAT and CDR2 FQDESV (reference sequence). V was cut by 3 bases and J by 6 bases, with 8 bases left in between.

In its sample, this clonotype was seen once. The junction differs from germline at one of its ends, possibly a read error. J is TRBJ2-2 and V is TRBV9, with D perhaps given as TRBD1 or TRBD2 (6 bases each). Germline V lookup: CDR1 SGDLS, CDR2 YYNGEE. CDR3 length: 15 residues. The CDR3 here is CASRTRTGDKGGLFF. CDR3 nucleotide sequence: TGTGCCAGCAGGACCAGGACTGGTGACAAGGGGGGGCTGTTTTTT.

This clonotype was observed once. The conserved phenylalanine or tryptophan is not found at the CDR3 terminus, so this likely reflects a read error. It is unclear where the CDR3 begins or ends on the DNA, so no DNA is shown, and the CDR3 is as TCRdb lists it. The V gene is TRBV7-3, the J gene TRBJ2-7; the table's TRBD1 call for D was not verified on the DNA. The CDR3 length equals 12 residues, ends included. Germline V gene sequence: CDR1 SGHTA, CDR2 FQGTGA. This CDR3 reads CASSLTRGGEYS.